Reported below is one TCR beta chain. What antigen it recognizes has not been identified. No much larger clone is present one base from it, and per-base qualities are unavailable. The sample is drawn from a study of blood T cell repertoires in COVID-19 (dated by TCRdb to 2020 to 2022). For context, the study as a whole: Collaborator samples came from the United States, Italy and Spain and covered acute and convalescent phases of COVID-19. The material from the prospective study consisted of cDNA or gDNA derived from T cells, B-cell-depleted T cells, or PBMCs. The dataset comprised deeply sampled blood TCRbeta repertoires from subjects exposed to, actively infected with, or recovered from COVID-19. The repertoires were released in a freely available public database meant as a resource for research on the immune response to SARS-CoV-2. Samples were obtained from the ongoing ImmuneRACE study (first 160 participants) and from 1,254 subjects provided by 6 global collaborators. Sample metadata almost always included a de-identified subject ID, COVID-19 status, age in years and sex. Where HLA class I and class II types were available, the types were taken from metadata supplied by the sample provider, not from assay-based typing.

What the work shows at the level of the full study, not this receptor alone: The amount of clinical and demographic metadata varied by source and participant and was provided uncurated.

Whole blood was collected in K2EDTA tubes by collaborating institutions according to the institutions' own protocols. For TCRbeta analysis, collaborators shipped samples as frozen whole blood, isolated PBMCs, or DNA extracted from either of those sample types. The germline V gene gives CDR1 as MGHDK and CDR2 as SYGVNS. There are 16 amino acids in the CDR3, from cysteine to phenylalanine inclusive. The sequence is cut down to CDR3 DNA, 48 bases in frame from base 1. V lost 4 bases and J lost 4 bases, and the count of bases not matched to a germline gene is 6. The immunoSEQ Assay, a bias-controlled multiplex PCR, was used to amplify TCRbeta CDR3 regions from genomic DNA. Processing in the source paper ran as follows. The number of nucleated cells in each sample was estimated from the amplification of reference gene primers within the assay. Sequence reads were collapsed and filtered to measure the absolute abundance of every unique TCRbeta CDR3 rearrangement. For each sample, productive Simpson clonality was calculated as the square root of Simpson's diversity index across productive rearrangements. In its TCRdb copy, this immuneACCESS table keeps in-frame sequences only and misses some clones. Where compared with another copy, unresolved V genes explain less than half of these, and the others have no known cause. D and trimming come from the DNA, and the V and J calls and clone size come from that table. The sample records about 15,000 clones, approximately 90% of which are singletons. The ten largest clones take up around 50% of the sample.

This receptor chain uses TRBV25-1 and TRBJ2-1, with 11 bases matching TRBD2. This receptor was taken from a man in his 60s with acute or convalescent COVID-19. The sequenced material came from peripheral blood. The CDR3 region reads CASSVRTSGLYNEQFF. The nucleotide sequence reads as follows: TGTGCCAGCAGTGTTCGGACTAGCGGGCTTTACAATGAGCAGTTCTTC.